This record concerns one T cell receptor beta chain sequence. Its target is unknown. Use of 60 Vbeta and 13 Jbeta primers characterized the PCR. The protocol was immunoSEQ multiplex PCR, while the TCRdb copy is restricted to in-frame clones and leaves out a portion. Of about 150,000 clones in the sample, approximately 80% are singletons; the top ten hold less than 2%. The sample originates from a study of cytomegalovirus exposure and HLA in healthy donors. The donors (healthy individuals) were bone marrow donors. Germline CDR1 is LGHNT and CDR2 is FRNRAP. The CDR3 runs to 14 residues. Trimming shortened V by 6 bases and J by 2 bases, and 13 bases separated the two germline ends. Whole-study results and caveats: The authors enumerated 150 to 200 TCR beta chains as linked to cytomegalovirus. In a later analysis, at a false discovery rate of 0.05, about 15,000 TCR beta sequences were associated with HLA alleles. A later analysis showed HLA-associated TCR beta chains outstripping equally common others in clonal expansion.

This TCR came from a man aged 35 to 55 in good health and CMV-seronegative. The chain combines TRBV12-5 with TRBJ2-5; the D gene is possibly TRBD1 (6 bases). Source material: PBMCs. CDR3 protein: CASGTLQGQETQYF. The DNA of the CDR3 is TGTGCTAGTGGAACACTACAGGGTCAAGAGACCCAGTACTTC.